The sequence of this T cell receptor (beta chain) was determined in a study of cytomegalovirus exposure and HLA in healthy donors (dated by TCRdb to about 2017). For context, the study as a whole: In an earlier analysis of about 560 of the donors, 276 Gb of sequence data and roughly 100 million unique TCR beta sequences from 150 million to 200 million T cells were reported. An earlier analysis of 587 of the donors used high-throughput TCR beta sequencing to judge whether each TCR beta V gene segment behaved as functional or pseudogenic. Of the roughly 430 genotyped donors, about 80% fell in the genetic ancestry cluster associated with self-reported Caucasian donors. The study aimed to test whether cataloging public T cell receptors could reveal signatures of past pathogen exposure. Every repertoire in the discovery cohort had been generated on one and the same sequencing platform. In addition to the first cohort of approximately 670 subjects, a separate validation cohort of some 120 different subjects was used. In a later analysis, previously published TCR beta repertoires from fewer than 750 donors were re-analyzed and high-resolution HLA genotyping was added so that TCR occurrence patterns could be studied. Among some 400 genotyped donors of the cohort, an average of roughly 240,000 unique TCR beta nucleotide sequences were sequenced per donor, about a sixth of them non-productive. Donor age, sex, ethnicity and CMV serostatus were compiled alongside the repertoire data. Five DR-DQ haplotypes were treated as single units for association and clustering because of strong linkage in the cohort. High-throughput TCR immunosequencing, statistical association of individual TCRs with disease status, and machine learning were combined to predict cytomegalovirus infection status. The T cell repertoires of some 670 subjects were profiled by immunosequencing and related to cytomegalovirus serostatus. Rather than drawing on any new phenotypic data, the later analysis identified candidate immune exposures from TCR beta sequences and the way those sequences occurred across donors. The number of typed donors differed by locus: 629-630 for A, B, C, DRB1 and DQB1; about 520 for DQA1; approximately 600 for DPA1; and 400 to 480 for DPB1. Genome-wide SNP genotypes for about three fifths of the roughly 670 donors were used in a later genetic analysis, which treated that subset as a discovery cohort. An early release covering roughly 640 HLA-typed donors comprised 300 to 350 gigabases of sequencing data and approximately 80 million unique TCR sequences. HLA typing covered class I and class II loci at four-digit resolution.

Note on this clone: The antigen this receptor binds is unknown. Base qualities are not recorded, but no much larger clone differs from it by a single base.

What the work shows at the level of the full study, not this receptor alone: Some 15 rarely observed V segments, including chromosome 9 orphons, were excluded from the earlier analysis of some 590 of the donors because counts were too low. In a later analysis, the rate of TCR association differed among HLA loci, with DRB1 alleles having the most associated TCRs and HLA-C alleles having the fewest. A total of 150 or so TCR beta chains were listed by the study as associated with cytomegalovirus. The authors suggested that the approach could potentially be generalized to other disease states and immunological phenotypes. A further reported finding was that TCR beta sequences accurately predicted the HLA-A and HLA-B alleles for most subjects in the first cohort. Sequencing depth was assumed to be roughly uniform across donors in the presence/absence analyses, though that assumption may not hold. An association between a missense DCLRE1C variant and V-gene and J-gene trimming of TCR beta chains was found in a later genetic analysis and replicated in an independent cohort. A later analysis found that most CMV-associated TCR beta chains appeared HLA-restricted, with HLA associations seemingly driven largely by CMV exposure. In an earlier analysis of under 600 of the donors, most TCR beta V segments were observed in productive rearrangements about 87% or about 30% of the time, broadly matching IMGT annotations. Correlated functional status among segregating V segments might be attributable to linkage disequilibrium, but an unknown experimental factor could not be ruled out. A cluster of highly shared sequence variants was judged likely to represent a technical artifact of the sequencing pipeline. Because HLA typing was unavailable for some donors at each locus, only the typed subset was used in association tests. In this cohort, only TCR beta chains were sequenced, and detectable features were limited by the absence of alpha or paired-chain data. At a false discovery rate of 0.05, a later analysis linked under 20,000 TCR beta sequences to specific HLA alleles. Assigning TCR associations to individual alleles was difficult when HLA alleles, especially DR and DQ, strongly co-occurred. In vitro tests confirmed that three of the cytomegalovirus-associated TCR beta chains recognize cytomegalovirus antigens. Several of the top co-occurrence clusters appeared to be linked to parvovirus B19, influenza, CMV and Epstein-Barr virus, according to a later analysis. In a later analysis, HLA-associated TCR beta chains were found to be more clonally expanded and to have lower generation probabilities than equally common non-associated chains. The classifier was reported to diagnose cytomegalovirus status with high specificity and sensitivity in both the original cohort and the validation cohort. Most TCR sequences were seen in very few donors, while some public TCRs were found in many individuals. The only immune exposure information available for the cohort was CMV serostatus. According to a later genetic analysis, donors in an Asian-associated ancestry cluster had fewer N-insertions in productive TCRs than the approximately 710-donor mean.

In total, around 600 healthy bone marrow donors made up the cohort. At the time of sampling, all cohort members were nominally healthy, though unrecorded immune exposures were likely present. The donor tested CMV seropositive and was one of the 289 seropositive cohort members. A peripheral blood sample was collected from each donor, and TCR beta sequencing was performed on peripheral blood mononuclear cells. Genomic DNA was extracted from the blood cell samples with the Qiagen DNeasy Blood Extraction Kit. The library was prepared using the immunoSEQ multiplex PCR assay. The multiplex PCR relied on a mix of 60 forward primers for TCR Vbeta segments and 13 reverse primers for TCR Jbeta segments. The CDR3 region of rearranged TCR beta genes was amplified from genomic DNA with a multiplex PCR assay. Amplified TCR beta libraries were sequenced as 87-base-pair reads on the Illumina HiSeq System. Per the authors' processing: In a later analysis, tens of millions of unique TCR beta chains were counted across the 666 repertoires, and roughly 10 million of these chains were shared by at least two donors. Raw reads were error-corrected and collapsed into unique sequences with a nearest-neighbor algorithm that merged closely related sequences to remove PCR and sequencing errors. V, D and J gene segments were assigned by aligning CDR3 sequences to IMGT reference sequences. For a sequence to be retained, a match of at least six nucleotides was required to both a V gene segment and a J gene segment. A rearrangement was called productive if the CDR3 had no stop codons and remained in frame with V and J, and every other rearrangement was called non-productive. CDR3 was defined by IMGT convention, running from the second conserved V-encoded cysteine to the conserved J-encoded phenylalanine. The earlier analysis of some 540 of the donors excluded any sequence lacking an unambiguous match to a single V gene segment. An earlier analysis of about 600 of the donors called V segments functional above 56.7% productive rearrangements and segregating when the between-donor standard deviation exceeded 5%. A statistical classification framework was developed to diagnose cytomegalovirus status using the catalog of TCR beta chain sequences. V and J gene assignment, in a later analysis, came from comparing TCR nucleotide sequences with IMGT/GENE-DB human TR gene sequences. The TCRdist pipeline was used in a later analysis to assign CDR3 sequences and most-parsimonious VDJ recombination scenarios. In a later analysis, each TCR beta chain was defined by its CDR3 amino acid sequence together with its V-gene family, and reads lacking a unique V-gene family were excluded. In a later analysis, 500 to 650 highly shared, low-generation-probability nucleotide sequences were removed to address suspected cross-contamination and a sequencing artifact. In a later analysis, a clonal expansion index for each public chain was calculated from normalized within-repertoire ranks of inferred template counts. In a later analysis, generation probabilities were computed using a VDJ recombination model fitted to out-of-frame rearrangements, and the results were checked against IGoR. In a later analysis, TCR-TCR, TCR-HLA and TCR-CMV co-occurrence was scored with hypergeometric tests, and a repertoire-size bias correction was applied to TCR pairs. False discovery rates were estimated in a later analysis by permuting HLA or CMV assignments 20 times. In a later analysis, co-occurring TCRs were grouped using DBSCAN, with TCRdist sequence similarity added in when clustering inside HLA-allele-positive subsets. For co-occurrence clustering, repertoires with fewer than 30,000 or more than 120,000 public chains were excluded, along with five repertoires with anomalous nucleotide sharing. Sourced from immuneACCESS, this table was stored by TCRdb with only in-frame sequences that have V and J called. A share of the clones is absent; for the studies checked, an unresolved V gene accounts for under half, and the remainder has no known explanation. V and J calls and clone size come straight from that table; D and trimming were deduced from the DNA. The sample data list about 200,000 clones, and 70% to 80% of these were observed just once. Of the sample, around 0.4% falls within the top ten clones.

Sequencing was done on a sample of PBMCs. The receptor was isolated from a male donor in good health and CMV-seropositive.

The CDR3 loop reads CASSYFSGKGTDTQYF. The DNA is TGTGCCAGCAGTTACTTCAGCGGGAAAGGCACAGATACGCAGTATTTT. The V and J genes are TRBV6-5 and TRBJ2-3; TRBD2 aligns with 7 central bases. V and J are trimmed by 1 base and 1 base, and the gene matches miss 5 bases of the junction. Inclusive of the bounding cysteine and phenylalanine, the CDR3 is 16 residues long. Of the read, only the CDR3 DNA is kept; its 48 bases are in frame from base 1. Taken from the germline V gene, the CDR1 and CDR2 loops are MNHEY and SVGAGI.